The rows below give T cell receptor beta chains drawn from one sample of a study of lymphopenia after photon versus proton radiotherapy. Profiling relied on immunoSEQ multiplex PCR, and the TCRdb table lists in-frame clones only, not all of them. In the table there are over 50,000 clones, approximately 83% of which are singletons. The source was peripheral blood, collected from a patient treated with photon-based radiotherapy. These receptors all come from a man between 40 and 49 years old with gastric cancer. CDR3s leave out the opening cysteine and the closing phenylalanine or tryptophan. D genes are given only for firm matches.

TRBJ2-7 - TRBV11-2 ASSSPGVLYEQY
TRBJ1-1 - TRBV19 AIRRGVGDTEAF
TRBJ2-5 - TRBV2 ASDVGGETQY
TRBJ2-1 TRBD1 TRBV4-3 ASSQDVGTGGYNEQF
TRBJ1-3 - TRBV18 ASSPPVQGGNTIY
TRBJ2-2 - TRBV5-1 ASSLLQGSNTGELF
TRBJ1-1 - TRBV7-3 ASSPSGVSTEAF
TRBJ2-3 - TRBV7-9 ASSPMTHTDTQY
TRBJ1-1 TRBD1 TRBV6-5 ASRRQGSLAF
TRBJ1-5 - TRBV28 ASSLLLGNQPQH
TRBJ1-1 TRBD1 TRBV10-3 AIRTGPNTEAF
TRBJ1-5 - TRBV4-1 ASSQGRGAGQPQH
TRBJ2-3 - TRBV18 ASSSQTYTDTQY
TRBJ1-1 - TRBV29-1 SVGGRTRRSTEAF
TRBJ1-1 TRBD1 TRBV11-2 ASSLDRAGTEAF
TRBJ1-2 - TRBV2 ASSEGGYT
TRBJ2-3 - TRBV13 ASSLGLGQASTDTQY